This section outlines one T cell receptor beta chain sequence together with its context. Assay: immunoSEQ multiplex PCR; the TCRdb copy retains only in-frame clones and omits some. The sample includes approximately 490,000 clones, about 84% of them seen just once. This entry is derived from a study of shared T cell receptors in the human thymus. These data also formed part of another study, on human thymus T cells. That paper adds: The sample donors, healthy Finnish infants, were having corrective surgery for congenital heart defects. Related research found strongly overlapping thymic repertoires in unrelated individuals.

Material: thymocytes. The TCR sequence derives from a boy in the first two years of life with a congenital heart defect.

CDR3 bases: TGTGCCAGCAGCCATCCACAAGGTCGACAGGGGTCCCACGAGCAGTACTTC. Protein product: CASSHPQGRQGSHEQYF. The V call is TRBV7-9, the J call TRBJ2-7; 8 bases align to TRBD1. The CDR3 spans 17 residues. Germline V lookup: CDR1 SEHNR, CDR2 FQNEAQ (reference sequence). V shed 5 bases and J 5 bases; nucleotides not matched to a gene: 17.